Presented here are 14 T cell receptor beta chains from one specimen sequenced in a study of T cells of healthy individuals listed by TCRdb under 2018. Receptors were amplified or captured by 5' RACE. These reads were obtained on an Illumina MiSeq. TCRdb's own reprocessing of the public reads used fastp at Q25 and MiXCR and kept productive beta chains. Rows are unified per CDR3 protein, each entry keeping the most common DNA and genes. Recorded for this sample are 95,000 to 100,000 distinct CDR3 sequences; around 17% of them occurred a single time. 6% to 8% of the sample goes to the ten largest clones. These TCRs come from a human donor in good health.

The chain couples TRBV12-3 or TRBV12-4 to TRBJ2-7, with D tentatively TRBD2 (5 bases). Trimming cost V 5 bases and J 4 bases, with 12 bases left between them. The CDR3 runs 13 residues. CDR3 DNA: TGTGCCAGCAGTCCGTCAACGGGGTACGAGCAGTACTTC. Translation gives CASSPSTGYEQYF.

J is TRBJ2-7 and V is TRBV7-2; D remains unclear. V was pared by 4 bases and J by 4 bases, with 5 bases between. Germline CDR1 reads SGHTA; CDR2 reads FQGNSA. The CDR3 spans 11 residues. The CDR3 sequence is CASSSLYEQYF. The CDR3 DNA sequence: TGTGCCAGCAGCTCCCTATACGAGCAGTACTTC.

The V call is TRBV18, the J call TRBJ1-1, with no clear D. This CDR3 region has 13 residues. Germline V CDR1 and CDR2: KGHSH, LQKENI. V was shortened by 2 bases and J by 7 bases, with 11 bases between the two germline ends. This chain's CDR3 is CASSPSRLNEAFF. CDR3 coding DNA: TGTGCCAGCTCACCATCCCGGTTGAATGAAGCTTTCTTT. The variable domain in full, completed from reference TRBV18 and TRBJ1-1, reads NAGVMQNPRHLVRRRGQEARLRCSPMKGHSHVYWYRQLPEEGLKFMVYLQKENIIDESGMPKERFSAEFPKEGPSILRIQQVVRGDSAAYFCASSPSRLNEAFFGQGTRLTVV.

This clonotype came up once. V is TRBV7-2 and J is TRBJ2-1, with D unclear. Trimming shortened V by 1 base and J by 9 bases, and 22 bases separated the two germline ends. Germline CDR1 reads SGHTA; CDR2 reads FQGNSA. This CDR3 contains 17 residues. CDR3 sequence reads: CASSLEAGLLILGEQFF. CDR3 bases: TGTGCCAGCAGCTTAGAGGCTGGGCTCCTCATTTTGGGTGAGCAGTTCTTC.

The chain is built from TRBV7-2 and TRBJ2-5; 8 bases are shared with TRBD1. The germline V gene has CDR1 SGHTA and CDR2 FQGNSA. The CDR3 extends over 14 amino acids. The V segment lost 6 bases and the J segment 5 bases; nucleotides outside the gene matches: 8. CDR3 DNA: TGTGCCAGCAGTCGACAGGGGCGTGCCGAGACCCAGTACTTC. Amino acids: CASSRQGRAETQYF.

The chain joins TRBV25-1 to TRBJ2-5, with 16 bases identical to TRBD2. J lost 5 bases, V lost 7 bases, and 16 bases had no gene match. The CDR3 totals 19 residues. Germline-derived CDR1 and CDR2 are MGHDK and SYGVNS. The CDR3 nucleotides read TGTGCCAGCACCCCGGGACTAGCGGGAGGGCCGATGTCTTGGGAGACCCAGTACTTC. Translation: CASTPGLAGGPMSWETQYF.

A few counts support this clonotype. The V gene is TRBV19, the J gene TRBJ2-7; D gene ambiguous. Trimming left V 7 bases short and J 5 bases short, with 15 bases between. CDR3 length: 13 amino acids. From germline, CDR1 is LNHDA and CDR2 SQIVND (reference sequence). CDR3 protein: CASMDPRSNEQYF. CDR3 DNA: TGTGCCAGTATGGATCCTAGGTCCAACGAGCAGTACTTC.

This clonotype has only a few counts. The gene calls are TRBV14 and TRBJ2-7; D not certain. The length of the CDR3 is 12 residues. V dropped 4 bases and J dropped 3 bases, with 7 bases sitting between them. CDR1 SGHDN and CDR2 FVKESK come from the germline V gene. The CDR3 protein is CASSLANYEQYF. The CDR3 bases are TGTGCCAGCAGCCTGGCCAACTACGAGCAGTACTTC.

V usage is TRBV7-2 and J usage is TRBJ2-5, with D possibly TRBD2 on 6 matching bases. V gave up 5 bases and J gave up 4 bases, with 14 bases separating them. CDR1 is SGHTA, CDR2 FQGNSA, per germline. The CDR3 sequence is 14 residues long. In DNA, the CDR3 is TGTGCCAGCAGCCAAAGTGTGGGGGGAGAGACCCAGTACTTC. Its protein is CASSQSVGGETQYF.

The V gene is TRBV20-1, the J gene TRBJ2-7; D remains ambiguous. The CDR3 is 13 residues long. Trimming took off 2 bases at V and 3 bases at J, with 11 bases between the two ends. Germline V gene sequence: CDR1 DFQATT, CDR2 SNEGSKA (reference sequence). As DNA, the CDR3 is TGCAGTGCTAGAAGTGGGGTCGACTACGAGCAGTACTTC. It translates to CSARSGVDYEQYF.

At least ten counts were recorded for this clonotype. The rearrangement joins TRBV4-3 to TRBJ2-5; TRBD2 matches 9 bases. V shed 5 bases and J 5 bases; nucleotides not matched to a gene: 6. Germline V lookup: CDR1 LGHNA, CDR2 YSLEER. This CDR3 region has 14 residues. The CDR3 bases are TGCGCCAGCAGCGGAGTAGCGGGGGAGGAGACCCAGTACTTC. Translating it yields CASSGVAGEETQYF.

The chain combines TRBV2 with TRBJ2-3, with unresolved D. This CDR3 is 11 amino acids long. Trimming cost V 7 bases and J 6 bases, with 8 bases left between them. The V gene's germline CDR1 is SNHLY and CDR2 FYNNEI. CDR3 nucleotides: TGTGCCAGCAACCGAGAGGATACGCAGTATTTT. Its protein product is CASNREDTQYF.

V gene TRBV10-3 combines with J gene TRBJ1-5, with D possibly matching TRBD1 (6 bases). V was pared by 10 bases and J by 13 bases, with 26 bases between. In germline, CDR1 is ENHRY, CDR2 SYGVKD. The CDR3 sequence is 14 residues long. The CDR3 is CATDGGGGDASQHF. The DNA of the CDR3 is TGTGCCACCGACGGAGGGGGAGGGGATGCCTCTCAGCATTTT.

This clonotype was seen only a few times. The V gene is TRBV5-6, the J gene TRBJ2-7, with D perhaps given as TRBD1 or TRBD2 (5 bases each). V was cut by 4 bases and J by 1 base, with 12 bases left in between. CDR1 and CDR2 from the germline V gene are SGHDT and YYEEEE. The CDR3 has 14 amino acids. This chain's CDR3 is CASSPDGASYEQYF. The CDR3 region has the DNA TGTGCCAGCAGCCCGGACGGGGCTTCCTACGAGCAGTACTTC. Together with reference TRBV5-6 and TRBJ2-7, the CDR3 gives the full variable domain: DAGVTQSPTHLIKTRGQQVTLRCSPKSGHDTVSWYQQALGQGPQFIFQYYEEEERQRGNFPDRFSGHQFPNYSSELNVNALLLGDSALYLCASSPDGASYEQYFGPGTRLTVT.